This T cell receptor beta chain comes out of a study of blood T cell repertoires in COVID-19. Libraries were prepared by immunoSEQ multiplex PCR; TCRdb keeps only in-frame clonotypes and omits some of them. This table has roughly 63,000 clones, 74% appearing once. Sequencing was done on a sample of peripheral blood. The source of this sequence is a woman of 80 years or more with acute or convalescent COVID-19.

The CDR3 DNA follows: TGTGCCACCAGCAGAGATCTAAAGGGAGCTTCAGATACGCAGTATTTT. As protein: CATSRDLKGASDTQYF. This sequence joins TRBV15 and TRBJ2-3; possible D gene TRBD2, 5 bases. From germline, CDR1 is LNHNV and CDR2 YYDKDF (reference sequence). This CDR3 has 16 residues. Trimming removed 0 bases from V and 4 bases from J, with 14 bases in between.